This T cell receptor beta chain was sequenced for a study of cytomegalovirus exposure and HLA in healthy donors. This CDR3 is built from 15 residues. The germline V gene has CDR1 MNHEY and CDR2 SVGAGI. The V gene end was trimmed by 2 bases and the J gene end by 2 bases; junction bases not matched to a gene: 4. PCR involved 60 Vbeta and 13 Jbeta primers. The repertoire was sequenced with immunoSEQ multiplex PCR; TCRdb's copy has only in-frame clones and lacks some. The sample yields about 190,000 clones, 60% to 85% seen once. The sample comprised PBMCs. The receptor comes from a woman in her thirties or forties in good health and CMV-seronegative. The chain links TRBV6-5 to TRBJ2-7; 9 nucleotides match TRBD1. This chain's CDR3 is CASSYRTGAPYEQYF. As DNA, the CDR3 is TGTGCCAGCAGTTACAGGACAGGGGCCCCCTACGAGCAGTACTTC.